This is a list of T cell receptor beta chains from one sample in a study of Ad26.COV2.S vaccination and SARS-CoV-2 variants. The table came from immunoSEQ multiplex PCR; TCRdb's copy has only in-frame clones and leaves some out. The sample lists 430,000 or so clones, 75% to 95% occurring once. Sequences were derived from peripheral blood, sampled in a trial of Ad26.COV2.S vaccine versus placebo. These receptors were obtained from a person aged 18-65 years who received the Ad26.COV2.S COVID-19 vaccine or a placebo. CDR3s include the opening cysteine and the closing phenylalanine or tryptophan. A D gene is named only where the DNA matches it firmly. Only some rows state a clone size, as once, few, many or a class for expanded clones.

V gene	clone size	J gene	D gene	CDR3 protein	CDR3 DNA
TRBV4-3	NA	TRBJ1-4	TRBD1	CASSQPVGQGGGRDEKLFF	TGCGCCAGCAGCCAGCCTGTCGGACAGGGAGGGGGAAGGGATGAAAAACTGTTTTTT
TRBV14	NA	TRBJ2-1	NA	CASSPQGNNEQFF	TGTGCCAGCAGCCCCCAGGGGAACAATGAGCAGTTCTTC
TRBV6-1	once	TRBJ1-4	NA	CASSEWGTNEKLFF	TGTGCCAGCAGTGAATGGGGGACCAATGAAAAACTGTTTTTT
TRBV4-3	NA	TRBJ2-7	NA	CASSQDLTSAEQYF	TGCGCCAGCAGCCAAGATCTTACCTCGGCCGAGCAGTACTTC
TRBV5-4	NA	TRBJ2-7	NA	CASMRAGGSLYEQYF	TGTGCCAGCATGCGCGCCGGGGGATCCCTCTACGAGCAGTACTTC
TRBV12-5	few	TRBJ1-5	NA	CASGLSNQPQHF	TGTGCTAGTGGTTTAAGCAATCAGCCCCAGCATTTT
TRBV4-2	NA	TRBJ2-3	TRBD2	CASSQDTAGASDTQYF	TGTGCCAGCAGCCAAGATACAGCGGGAGCTTCAGATACGCAGTATTTT
TRBV19	NA	TRBJ2-3	NA	CASSRLDGTDTQYF	TGTGCCAGTAGTCGACTAGACGGCACAGATACGCAGTATTTT
TRBV6-2/TRBV6-3	NA	TRBJ2-7	TRBD1	CASSSSRTGGYEQYF	TGTGCCAGCAGTTCCTCCAGGACAGGGGGTTACGAGCAGTACTTC
TRBV19	NA	TRBJ1-5	NA	CASSLDSGGNQPQHF	TGTGCCAGTAGTTTGGACAGTGGGGGCAATCAGCCCCAGCATTTT
TRBV10-1	NA	TRBJ2-7	TRBD2	CASSPSGPSSYEQYF	TGCGCCAGCAGTCCTAGCGGCCCCTCTTCCTACGAGCAGTACTTC
TRBV4-3	NA	TRBJ2-1	NA	CASSQELLGGNNEQFF	TGCGCCAGCAGCCAAGAGTTATTGGGCGGTAACAATGAGCAGTTCTTC
TRBV11-2	once	TRBJ2-1	NA	CASSLTRGFNEQFF	TGTGCCAGCAGCTTGACTAGAGGCTTCAATGAGCAGTTCTTC
TRBV5-1	NA	TRBJ2-7	TRBD2	CASSAGLAYEQYF	TGCGCCAGCAGCGCGGGACTAGCTTACGAGCAGTACTTC
TRBV3-1/TRBV3-2	few	TRBJ1-3	NA	CASSQEWSGNTIYF	TGTGCCAGCAGCCAAGAGTGGTCTGGAAACACCATATATTTT
TRBV25-1	NA	TRBJ1-5	NA	CATQGRGSNQPQHF	TGTGCCACCCAGGGCAGGGGAAGCAATCAGCCCCAGCATTTT